The source of this T cell receptor (beta chain) is a study of blood T cell repertoires in COVID-19 (dated by TCRdb to 2018 to 2021). For context, the study as a whole: Collaborator samples came from the United States, Italy and Spain and covered acute and convalescent phases of COVID-19. The repertoires were made available in a free public database intended to serve as a resource for research on the immune response to SARS-CoV-2. The sample metadata nearly always contained a de-identified subject ID, COVID-19 status, age in years and sex. Where HLA class I and class II types were available, the types were taken from metadata supplied by the sample provider, not from assay-based typing. The dataset comprised deeply sampled blood TCRbeta repertoires from subjects exposed to, actively infected with, or recovered from COVID-19. The samples were drawn from two sources: the first 160 participants of the ongoing ImmuneRACE study, and approximately 1,300 subjects contributed by 6 global collaborators. The material from the prospective study consisted of cDNA or gDNA derived from T cells, B-cell-depleted T cells, or PBMCs. Points the paper makes about the study in general: Clinical and demographic metadata were provided uncurated, with the amount varying by source and participant.

Whole blood was collected in K2EDTA tubes by collaborating institutions according to the institutions' own protocols. For TCRbeta analysis, collaborators shipped samples in one of three forms: frozen whole blood, isolated PBMCs, or DNA extracted from either of those sample types. In regard to this clone: There is no known antigen for this receptor. No much larger clone exists at a distance of one base, and base qualities are not known.

TCRbeta CDR3 regions were amplified from genomic DNA by means of the immunoSEQ Assay, a bias-controlled multiplex PCR. The study's processing was this. The number of nucleated cells in each sample was estimated by amplification of reference gene primers within the assay. To quantify the absolute abundance of each unique TCRbeta CDR3 rearrangement, sequence reads were collapsed and filtered. For each sample, productive Simpson clonality was calculated as the square root of Simpson's diversity index across productive rearrangements. TCRdb holds this immuneACCESS table with in-frame rearrangements only. Some clones are missing; in checked studies, unresolved V genes explain under half, and the rest has no known cause. Clone size and the V and J calls come from that table; the DNA yielded D and trimming. The sample table lists 150,000 to 200,000 clones, about 86% of them with a count of one. The ten biggest clones cover 3% to 4% of the sample.

The junction shows trimming of 2 bases on V and 4 bases on J, plus 12 bases between the germline ends. The germline V gene (reference sequence) supplies CDR1 SGHNT and CDR2 YYREEE. The CDR3 contains 14 residues, cysteine and phenylalanine counted. Here the CDR3 DNA is all that survives: 42 bases in frame from base 1. This receptor was obtained from a man between 18 and 29 years old with active or convalescent COVID-19. Sample: peripheral blood. The chain is assembled from TRBV5-4 and TRBJ1-2; 6 matching bases give a weak D call of TRBD1. DNA sequence: TGTGCCAGCAGCTTTACAGGGATCGTCTATGGCTACACCTTC. This translates into CASSFTGIVYGYTF. The full variable domain, with segments outside the CDR3 supplied by the reference TRBV5-4 and TRBJ1-2 proteins, appears as ETGVTQSPTHLIKTRGQQVTLRCSSQSGHNTVSWYQQALGQGPQFIFQYYREEENGRGNFPPRFSGLQFPNYSSELNVNALELDDSALYLCASSFTGIVYGYTFGSGTRLTVV.